Shown below are 27 T cell receptor beta chains from a single sample sequenced in a study of cytomegalovirus exposure and HLA in healthy donors. Both 60 Vbeta primers and 13 Jbeta primers went into the PCR. The data were produced by immunoSEQ multiplex PCR, yet TCRdb's version contains in-frame clones alone and is incomplete. The table lists tens of thousands of clones, about 80% of them singletons. Sequencing input: PBMCs. The receptors were sampled from a man aged 45-65 years in good health and CMV-seronegative.

This rearrangement joins TRBV7-2 to TRBJ1-2, with TRBD1 as a possible D gene (5 bases). The germline V and J ends were trimmed by 0 bases and 6 bases, with 14 bases remaining between them. The CDR3 covers 15 residues. Germline loops: CDR1 SGHTA, CDR2 FQGNSA. This chain's CDR3 is CASSLAYGGVDGYTF. CDR3 DNA sequence: TGTGCCAGCAGCTTAGCTTACGGGGGAGTCGATGGCTACACCTTC.

The CDR3 nucleotides read TGTGCCAGCAGCGGCTCAGGGGCAGGGGCTTTCTTT. It is translated as CASSGSGAGAFF. This chain links TRBV7-9 with TRBJ1-1, with D possibly matching TRBD1 (6 bases). Germline V CDR1 and CDR2: SEHNR, FQNEAQ (reference sequence). V was clipped by 5 bases and J by 11 bases, with 15 bases between them. The CDR3 totals 12 residues.

The chain carries TRBV25-1 and TRBJ1-1; 9 nucleotides agree with TRBD1. V trimming: 6 bases; J trimming: 5 bases; junction bases outside the gene matches: 10. This CDR3 region has 15 residues. Germline CDR1 MGHDK, CDR2 SYGVNS. Here the CDR3 DNA reads TGTGCCAGCAGAAAAACGGGACAGGGACTAACTGAAGCTTTCTTT. Amino acids: CASRKTGQGLTEAFF.

This chain uses TRBV11-3 with TRBJ2-1; D is unclear. Germline V gene lookup returns CDR1 SGHNT and CDR2 YENEEA. V lost 5 bases and J 4 bases, leaving 6 bases between the germline ends. This CDR3 contains 12 residues. The CDR3 is CASSNLYNEQFF. As DNA, the CDR3 is TGTGCCAGCAGCAACCTATACAATGAGCAGTTCTTC.

This chain links TRBV7-8 with TRBJ2-7, with TRBD2 identical over 13 bases. V gave up 3 bases and J gave up 0 bases; unmatched junction bases: 11. Germline values: CDR1 SGHVS, CDR2 FQNEAQ. CDR3 length equals 19 residues. The CDR3 spells CASSFLFGLAGEGSYEQYF. The CDR3 nucleotides are TGTGCCAGCAGCTTCCTATTTGGACTAGCGGGGGAAGGCTCCTACGAGCAGTACTTC.

The chain links TRBV5-1 to TRBJ2-3; TRBD1 might be the D (6 bases). Trimming took off 3 bases at V and 2 bases at J, with 19 bases between the two ends. The germline gives CDR1 SGHRS, CDR2 YFSETQ. This CDR3 is built from 17 residues. CDR3 amino acids: CASSWGETGVITDTQYF. As DNA, the CDR3 is TGCGCCAGCAGCTGGGGAGAGACAGGAGTCATCACAGATACGCAGTATTTT.

In its sample, this clone was seen a few times. The rearrangement uses TRBV11-3 and TRBJ1-1; 7 bases are a match to TRBD1. Germline V gene data show CDR1 as SGHNT and CDR2 as YENEEA. After removal of 0 bases from V and 6 bases from J, the junction contained 4 bases not matched to a gene. This CDR3 has 14 amino acids. CDR3 bases: TGTGCCAGCAGCTTAGAGACAGGGAGCGCTGAAGCTTTCTTT. Its protein is CASSLETGSAEAFF.

This clone was recorded once. In DNA, the CDR3 is TGCAGCGTTGGAGGGGGAAGGGCCACAACTAATGAAAAACTGTTTTTT. It encodes CSVGGGRATTNEKLFF. V gene TRBV29-1 combines with J gene TRBJ1-4; tentative D call: TRBD1 (6 bases). Germline loops: CDR1 SQVTM, CDR2 ANQGSEA. V was clipped by 4 bases and J by 0 bases, with 15 bases between them. The CDR3 is 16 amino acids.

This clone occurred a few times. The V call is TRBV6-5, the J call TRBJ2-1; D possibly corresponds to TRBD2 (6 bases). Between the trimmed V and J ends, which lost 4 bases and 14 bases, there was a span of 18 bases. The germline gives CDR1 MNHEY, CDR2 SVGAGI. The CDR3 covers 13 residues. The CDR3 bases are TGTGCCAGCAGTTCCATCGGGGCGGAGCGGGAGTTCTTC. Amino acid sequence: CASSSIGAEREFF.

This clone was recorded a few times. J is TRBJ1-1 and V is TRBV7-9; 9 bases match TRBD1. The CDR3 length is 14 residues. The V gene's germline CDR1 is SEHNR and CDR2 FQNEAQ (reference sequence). Trimming took 2 bases from V and 5 from J; bases not matched to a gene: 3. The CDR3 nucleotides are TGTGCCAGCAGCTTAAACAGGGGGCATACTGAAGCTTTCTTT. It translates to CASSLNRGHTEAFF.

The chain carries TRBV23-1 and TRBJ2-7; 7 bases fit TRBD1. TRBV23-1 is classed as an ORF, of uncertain function. Unmatched junction bases numbered 7, after V lost 8 bases and J lost 3 bases. The CDR3 loop spans 13 amino acids. CDR3 sequence (DNA): TGCGCCAGCGGACCATGGGACAGCTACGAGCAGTACTTC. Translating gives CASGPWDSYEQYF.

The chain combines TRBV7-8 with TRBJ2-7, with 8 nucleotides matching TRBD2. This CDR3 contains 15 residues. V was pared by 1 base and J by 0 bases, with 2 bases of the junction left unmatched. Germline CDR1 reads SGHVS; CDR2 reads FQNEAQ. The CDR3 is CASSLELAASYEQYF. DNA for the CDR3: TGTGCCAGCAGCTTAGAACTAGCGGCCTCCTACGAGCAGTACTTC.

The chain carries TRBV6-1 and TRBJ2-5, with 13 bases lining up with TRBD2. This CDR3 spans 16 amino acids. The V gene's germline CDR1 is MNHNS and CDR2 SASEGT. With 2 bases clipped from V and 2 bases from J, the junction kept 2 bases outside the gene matches. The DNA for the CDR3 is TGTGCCAGCAGTGAAAAACTAGCGGGGGGGCAAGAGACCCAGTACTTC. This encodes CASSEKLAGGQETQYF.

The rearrangement joins TRBV19 to TRBJ2-7; D unclear. In germline, CDR1 is LNHDA, CDR2 SQIVND (reference sequence). V was trimmed by 3 bases and J by 6 bases, leaving 6 bases between them. This CDR3 is 11 amino acids long. CDR3 coding DNA: TGTGCCAGTAGTATCCTCTCCGAGCAGTACTTC. It codes for CASSILSEQYF.

This chain connects TRBV2 to TRBJ2-7; D is ambiguous. The V gene's germline CDR1 is SNHLY and CDR2 FYNNEI. Trimming cost V 6 bases and J 5 bases, with 11 bases left between them. The length of the CDR3 is 12 residues. The CDR3 region has the DNA TGTGCCAGCAGCCAAATCGGTAACGAGCAGTACTTC. This encodes CASSQIGNEQYF.

The chain links TRBV14 to TRBJ2-1; tentatively, D is TRBD1 (6 bases). The CDR3 is made up of 14 amino acids. V was shortened by 0 bases and J by 8 bases, with 11 bases between the two germline ends. CDR1 is SGHDN and CDR2 is FVKESK in the germline V gene. CDR3 in DNA: TGTGCCAGCAGCCAAGATAGGGGGTATGATGAGCAGTTCTTC. It specifies CASSQDRGYDEQFF.

The chain joins TRBV5-4 to TRBJ1-2; 7 nucleotides match TRBD1. V shed 4 bases, J shed 3 bases, and the junction held 3 bases outside the gene matches. The germline V gene encodes CDR1 SGHNT and CDR2 YYREEE (reference sequence). The CDR3 extends over 13 amino acids. CDR3 nucleotide sequence: TGTGCCAGCAGCCGGGACAGCCACTATGGCTACACCTTC. This sequence encodes CASSRDSHYGYTF. The full variable domain, with the rest looked up from reference TRBV5-4 and TRBJ1-2, is ETGVTQSPTHLIKTRGQQVTLRCSSQSGHNTVSWYQQALGQGPQFIFQYYREEENGRGNFPPRFSGLQFPNYSSELNVNALELDDSALYLCASSRDSHYGYTFGSGTRLTVV.

The chain has TRBV29-1 and TRBJ2-5; D is ambiguous. Per the germline V gene, CDR1 is SQVTM and CDR2 is ANQGSEA. Trimming pared 4 bases from V and 3 bases from J, leaving 9 bases between. This CDR3 region has 12 residues. The CDR3 spells CSVGGSEETQYF. CDR3 nucleotide sequence: TGCAGCGTTGGAGGAAGCGAAGAGACCCAGTACTTC.

The genes are TRBV5-1 and TRBJ2-7; D is undetermined. V was pared by 0 bases and J by 5 bases, with 9 bases between. Per the germline V gene, CDR1 is SGHRS and CDR2 is YFSETQ. CDR3 length equals 13 residues. CDR3 sequence: CASSLGAINEQYF. DNA of the CDR3: TGCGCCAGCAGCTTGGGGGCGATTAACGAGCAGTACTTC.

The V gene is TRBV5-8, the J gene TRBJ2-7; 8 positions agree with TRBD2. The germline CDR1 and CDR2 sequences are SGHTS and YDEGEE. The CDR3 is 15 residues long. V lost 3 bases to trimming and J lost 3 bases; unmatched junction nucleotides: 8. This chain's CDR3 is CASSSRLAKVYEQYF. The CDR3 DNA reads as TGTGCCAGCAGCTCGAGACTAGCGAAAGTCTACGAGCAGTACTTC.

The rearrangement uses TRBV15 and TRBJ1-1; TRBD1 is a possible D gene (6 bases). V was pared by 9 bases and J by 1 base, with 12 bases between. The germline CDR1 and CDR2 sequences are LNHNV and YYDKDF (reference sequence). This CDR3 comprises 13 residues. CDR3 sequence: CATSDSWNTEAFF. As DNA, the CDR3 is TGTGCCACTTCGGACAGCTGGAACACTGAAGCTTTCTTT.

This clone was recorded only once. The rearrangement links TRBV5-1 to TRBJ2-3; 12 nucleotides agree with TRBD2. The CDR3 covers 17 residues. Losses at the gene ends were 6 bases for V and 3 bases for J; bases not matched to a gene: 11. In germline, CDR1 is SGHRS, CDR2 YFSETQ. CDR3 loop: CASNLGLAGSGTDTQYF. CDR3 DNA sequence: TGCGCCAGCAATCTAGGACTAGCGGGAAGTGGGACAGATACGCAGTATTTT.

V and J are TRBV6-1 and TRBJ1-5, with 9 nucleotides matching TRBD1. Germline assignment: CDR1 MNHNS and CDR2 SASEGT. V shed 0 bases, J shed 4 bases, and the junction held 7 bases outside the gene matches. The CDR3 spans 17 residues. The DNA for the CDR3 is TGTGCCAGCAGTGAAGCAGGGGGGACAGGGACAAATCAGCCCCAGCATTTT. Its protein is CASSEAGGTGTNQPQHF.

The genes are TRBV19 and TRBJ2-7; D is perhaps TRBD2 (5 bases). The CDR3 runs to 13 residues. Germline CDR1 LNHDA, CDR2 SQIVND (reference sequence). V was shortened by 3 bases and J by 2 bases, with 8 bases between the two germline ends. The CDR3 nucleotides are TGTGCCAGTAGTATGGCCGGGACCTACGAGCAGTACTTC. Translation gives CASSMAGTYEQYF.

The chain links TRBV18 to TRBJ2-5; 9 bases are shared with TRBD1. This CDR3 spans 18 amino acids. Losses at the gene ends were 2 bases for V and 0 bases for J; bases not matched to a gene: 10. Germline CDR1 is KGHSH and CDR2 is LQKENI. CDR3 sequence: CASSPRDRVILNQETQYF. The CDR3 DNA follows: TGTGCCAGCTCACCAAGGGACAGGGTTATCCTGAACCAAGAGACCCAGTACTTC.

The rearrangement links TRBV29-1 to TRBJ2-7; the match to TRBD2 covers 12 bases. Losses at the gene ends were 4 bases for V and 5 bases for J; bases not matched to a gene: 9. Germline loops: CDR1 SQVTM, CDR2 ANQGSEA. The CDR3 extends over 15 amino acids. The CDR3, as DNA: TGCAGCGTTGCTGGACTAGCGGGAATTCGGAACGAGCAGTACTTC. Translated, it gives CSVAGLAGIRNEQYF.

V usage is TRBV18 and J usage is TRBJ2-5; 7 nucleotides align to TRBD2. The CDR3 sequence is 15 residues long. Germline V gives CDR1 KGHSH, CDR2 LQKENI. V dropped 3 bases and J dropped 5; count of bases not matched to a gene: 9. CDR3: CASSPLAGDGETQYF. CDR3 nucleotides: TGTGCCAGCTCACCCCTTGCGGGAGATGGTGAGACCCAGTACTTC.